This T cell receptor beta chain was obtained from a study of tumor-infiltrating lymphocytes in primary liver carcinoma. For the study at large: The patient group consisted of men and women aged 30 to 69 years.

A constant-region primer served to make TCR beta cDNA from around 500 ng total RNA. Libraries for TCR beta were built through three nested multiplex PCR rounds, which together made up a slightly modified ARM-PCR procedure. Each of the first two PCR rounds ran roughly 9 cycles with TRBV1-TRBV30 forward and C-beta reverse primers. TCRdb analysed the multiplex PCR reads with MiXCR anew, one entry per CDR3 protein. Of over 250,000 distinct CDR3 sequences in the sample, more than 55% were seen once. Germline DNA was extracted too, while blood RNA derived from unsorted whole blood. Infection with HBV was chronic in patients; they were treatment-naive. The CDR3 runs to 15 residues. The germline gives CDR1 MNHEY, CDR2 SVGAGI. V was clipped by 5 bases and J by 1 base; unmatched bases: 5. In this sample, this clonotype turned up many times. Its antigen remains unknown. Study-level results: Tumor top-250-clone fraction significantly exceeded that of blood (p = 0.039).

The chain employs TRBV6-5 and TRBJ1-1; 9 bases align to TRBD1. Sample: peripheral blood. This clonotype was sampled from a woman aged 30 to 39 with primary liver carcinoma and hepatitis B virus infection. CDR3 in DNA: TGTGCCAGCAGTCAGGGACAGGGCCGGAACACTGAAGCTTTCTTT. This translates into CASSQGQGRNTEAFF.